The 19 T cell receptor beta chains given below trace back to one sample, sequenced in a study of T cells in Graves' hyperthyroidism and ophthalmopathy (dated by TCRdb to the late 2010s). Library generation was performed with multiplex PCR. TCRdb names Illumina HiSeq 2000 as the instrument used. The TCR beta CDR3 regions were amplified from the RNA transcripts. The TCR CDR3 was subjected to a first round of RT-PCR using the HTBI primer set and the Qiagen OneStep RT-PCR kit. Clones were called with MiXCR by TCRdb after fastp trimmed the public reads at Q25, and only in-frame beta chains were retained. Records with the same CDR3 protein are collapsed into one entry carrying the most frequent genes and DNA. The sample table shows more than 500,000 distinct CDR3 sequences, and 46% are seen once. About 45% of the sample goes to the ten largest clones. The specimen sequenced was peripheral blood or thyroid tissue (not recorded which). These receptor sequences come from an adult woman with Graves' disease, either hyperthyroidism or ophthalmopathy (not recorded which).

This clonotype was detected only a few times. V is TRBV24-1 and J is TRBJ1-2, with 9 bases lining up with TRBD1. The V gene's germline CDR1 is KGHDR and CDR2 SFDVKD. V lost 5 bases to trimming and J lost 6 bases; unmatched junction nucleotides: 6. The CDR3 has 14 amino acids. CDR3 sequence reads: CATSGLTGGDGYTF. CDR3 in DNA: TGTGCCACCAGTGGCCTGACAGGGGGTGATGGCTACACCTTC.

In its sample, this clonotype was seen many times. The chain couples TRBV29-1 to TRBJ2-5; no clear D. CDR3 length: 12 amino acids. In germline, CDR1 is SQVTM, CDR2 ANQGSEA. The germline V and J ends were trimmed by 7 bases and 2 bases, with 11 bases remaining between them. In DNA form, the CDR3 reads TGCAGCGCCCCGGACGGGCAAGAGACCCAGTACTTC. It encodes CSAPDGQETQYF.

A note on this clonotype: Germline and junction disagree at one end, which may indicate a read error. The chain uses TRBV14 and TRBJ2-5; D assignment may be TRBD1 or TRBD2 (5 bases each). Germline CDR1 and CDR2: SGHDN and FVKESK. The CDR3 runs to 12 residues. CDR3 nucleotide sequence: TGTGCCAGCAGCCAAGCCAGGGAGAACCAGTACTTC. Protein product: CASSQARENQYF.

This chain connects TRBV29-1 to TRBJ2-7; possibly TRBD1 or TRBD2 for D (6 bases each). The CDR3 has 13 residues. In germline, CDR1 is SQVTM, CDR2 ANQGSEA. V was shortened by 4 bases and J by 2 bases, with 12 bases between the two germline ends. CDR3 coding DNA: TGCAGCGTTGCCGGGGGCCTTACCTACGAGCAGTACTTC. This encodes CSVAGGLTYEQYF.

The gene calls are TRBV7-9 and TRBJ1-6; D is ambiguous. Trimming cost V 5 bases and J 0 bases, with 17 bases left between them. This CDR3 has 18 residues. Per germline, CDR1 SEHNR and CDR2 FQNEAQ (reference sequence). This CDR3 is CASSQDGRLISYNSPLHF. The CDR3 DNA reads TGTGCCAGCAGCCAAGACGGAAGACTCATCTCCTATAATTCACCCCTCCACTTT.

The sample holds many counts of this clonotype. The V call is TRBV6-1, the J call TRBJ1-3; D not certain. V lost 5 bases and J lost 4, with 9 bases in between. This CDR3 has 13 residues. The germline V gene encodes CDR1 MNHNS and CDR2 SASEGT. The CDR3 DNA sequence: TGTGCCAGCAGTTTGACGAAAGGAAACACCATATATTTT. This sequence encodes CASSLTKGNTIYF.

This clonotype appeared a few times. The chain employs TRBV7-9 and TRBJ1-2; D gene ambiguous. Trimming removed 11 bases at V and 7 bases at J, with 11 bases between. Germline V gene sequence: CDR1 SEHNR, CDR2 FQNEAQ (reference sequence). The CDR3 covers 10 residues. CDR3 amino acids: CAADGSGYTF. Here the CDR3 DNA reads TGTGCCGCCGACGGATCTGGCTACACCTTC. The full variable domain, with the rest looked up from reference TRBV7-9 and TRBJ1-2, is DTGVSQNPRHKITKRGQNVTFRCDPISEHNRLYWYRQTLGQGPEFLTYFQNEAQLEKSRLLSDRFSAERPKGSFSTLEIQRTEQGDSAMYLCAADGSGYTFGSGTRLTVV.

This clonotype has a handful of counts. The chain carries TRBV3-1 and TRBJ2-7, with D maybe TRBD2 (6 bases). This CDR3 spans 16 amino acids. Trimming removed 6 bases at V and 1 base at J, with 19 bases between. Germline V CDR1 and CDR2: LGHDT, YNNKEL (reference sequence). The CDR3 DNA is TGTGCCAGCAGTCCAACTTTCCTAGCGCAGTCCTACGAGCAGTACTTC. Its protein product is CASSPTFLAQSYEQYF.

This rearrangement joins TRBV20-1 to TRBJ1-2; D gene unclear. CDR3 length: 9 residues. CDR1 and CDR2 (germline): DFQATT, SNEGSKA (reference sequence). V lost 0 bases, J lost 12 bases, and 5 bases lay in between. CDR3 in amino acids: CSAREGHTF. The CDR3 nucleotides read TGCAGTGCTAGAGAGGGCCACACCTTC.

The chain carries TRBV5-1 and TRBJ1-1; perhaps TRBD1 as D (5 bases). The V and J ends lost 4 bases and 11 bases respectively, with 15 bases between them. This CDR3 contains 12 residues. Germline CDR1 is SGHRS and CDR2 is YFSETQ. The CDR3, as DNA: TGCGCCAGCAGCCCGCAGGGTCATGGGGCTTTCTTT. Its protein product is CASSPQGHGAFF.

This clonotype was counted ten times or more. The chain is built from TRBV20-1 and TRBJ2-5, with 8 nucleotides matching TRBD2. V was clipped by 0 bases and J by 5 bases; unmatched bases: 11. The CDR3 runs 16 residues. Looked up from germline, CDR1 is DFQATT and CDR2 is SNEGSKA (reference sequence). This CDR3 reads CSAREILRTSRETQYF. In nucleotides, the CDR3 is TGCAGTGCTAGAGAAATCCTTCGGACTAGCCGTGAGACCCAGTACTTC.

This clonotype was picked up many times. This rearrangement joins TRBV7-6 to TRBJ1-1, with D unclear. Trimming removed 10 bases from V and 2 bases from J, with 11 bases in between. CDR1 and CDR2 from the germline V gene are SGHVS and FNYEAQ. CDR3 size: 12 residues. This chain's CDR3 is CAIGQLNTEAFF. CDR3 DNA: TGTGCCATCGGCCAGCTTAACACTGAAGCTTTCTTT.

This clonotype was picked up many times. CDR3 sequence (DNA): TGTGCCAGTAGTTTTTCAGGGAACACTGAAGCTTTCTTT. Protein product: CASSFSGNTEAFF. This chain connects TRBV19 to TRBJ1-1; D uncertain. Germline CDR1 reads LNHDA; CDR2 reads SQIVND (reference sequence). This CDR3 comprises 13 residues. Trimming shortened V by 5 bases and J by 1 base, and 8 bases separated the two germline ends.

The chain combines TRBV28 with TRBJ2-5; possibly TRBD1 for D (5 bases). V gave up 3 bases and J gave up 5 bases, with 13 bases separating them. This CDR3 region has 14 residues. CDR1 and CDR2 from the germline V gene are MDHEN and SYDVKM. CDR3 DNA sequence: TGTGCCAGCAGTTTTCAGGGATCCGGGGAGACCCAGTACTTC. Protein product: CASSFQGSGETQYF.

J is TRBJ2-7 and V is TRBV9; 10 bases align to TRBD1. The CDR3 extends over 14 amino acids. Unmatched junction bases numbered 5, after V lost 3 bases and J lost 5 bases. CDR1 and CDR2 from the germline V gene are SGDLS and YYNGEE. The chain's CDR3 is CASSGAGQGHEQYF. CDR3 DNA sequence: TGTGCCAGCAGCGGAGCGGGACAGGGGCACGAGCAGTACTTC.

The CDR3 spells CASSGQVPGEAFF. CDR3 nucleotides: TGTGCCAGCAGCGGACAGGTTCCCGGGGAAGCTTTCTTT. This chain uses TRBV12-3 or TRBV12-4 with TRBJ1-1, with 7 bases matching TRBD1. With V trimmed by 6 bases and J by 8 bases, 9 bases remained unmatched. This CDR3 is 13 amino acids long.

There are many counts of this clonotype. This chain uses TRBV5-5 with TRBJ1-1, with a possible D match to TRBD1 (6 bases). CDR3 length: 13 amino acids. From germline, CDR1 is SGHKS and CDR2 YYEKEE (reference sequence). V was clipped by 6 bases and J by 4 bases, with 13 bases between them. In nucleotides, the CDR3 is TGTGCCAGCAACTCCGGGACACTCACTGAAGCTTTCTTT. Residues: CASNSGTLTEAFF. Using reference TRBV5-5 and TRBJ1-1 for the parts outside the CDR3, the full variable domain is DAGVTQSPTHLIKTRGQQVTLRCSPISGHKSVSWYQQVLGQGPQFIFQYYEKEERGRGNFPDRFSARQFPNYSSELNVNALLLGDSALYLCASNSGTLTEAFFGQGTRLTVV.

This chain connects TRBV9 to TRBJ2-7, with 7 bases lining up with TRBD2. V trimming: 1 base; J trimming: 4 bases; junction bases outside the gene matches: 5. Germline lookup yields CDR1 SGDLS and CDR2 YYNGEE. The CDR3 has 14 residues. CDR3 sequence reads: CASSVTAGEYEQYF. CDR3 bases: TGTGCCAGCAGCGTAACTGCGGGAGAGTACGAGCAGTACTTC.

The gene calls are TRBV11-2 and TRBJ1-4, with 7 bases fitting TRBD1. This CDR3 is built from 14 residues. The V segment lost 5 bases and the J segment 6 bases; nucleotides outside the gene matches: 6. Germline loops: CDR1 SGHAT, CDR2 FQNNGV. CDR3 amino acids: CASSQEGQDEKLFF. CDR3 DNA: TGTGCCAGCAGCCAAGAAGGACAGGATGAAAAACTGTTTTTT.